This T cell receptor beta chain appears in the sequencing data of a study of beta chain features in type 1 diabetes. By way of CD45RO/CCR7/CD25/CD127/CD95/CD27, the CD4+ regulatory, stem cell-like memory, central memory and naive cells were sorted. Study results and caveats: Researchers reported that naive, central memory and Treg TCRB repertoires appeared more similar in patients than in healthy donors. A moderate, significant TCRB CDR3 shortening appeared in type 1 diabetes across four CD4+ subsets. Fewer junction insertions and more nucleotide deletions appeared in type 1 diabetes patients.

This clone came up a few times. Its antigen is as yet unknown. Reverse transcription of all isolated RNA meant that expressed TCRB transcripts were sequenced. TCRdb keeps only in-frame clones here, not all; method: immunoSEQ multiplex PCR. This sample has more than 300,000 clones; about 10% occur once, and the top ten carry about 0.63%. CDR3 length: 15 residues. With 5 bases clipped from V and 4 bases from J, the junction kept 8 bases outside the gene matches. Germline CDR1 is SGHAT and CDR2 is FQNNGV. This receptor was identified in a man between 25 and 39 years old with type 1 diabetes. The specimen was central memory CD4+ T cells from blood. J is TRBJ1-2 and V is TRBV11-2; 9 bases are shared with TRBD1. Here the CDR3 DNA reads TGTGCCAGCAGCCCCACACAGGGGGCTATCTATGGCTACACCTTC. This gives the protein CASSPTQGAIYGYTF. Using reference TRBV11-2 and TRBJ1-2 for the parts outside the CDR3, the full variable domain is EAGVAQSPRYKIIEKRQSVAFWCNPISGHATLYWYQQILGQGPKLLIQFQNNGVVDDSQLPKDRFSAERLKGVDSTLKIQPAKLEDSAVYLCASSPTQGAIYGYTFGSGTRLTVV.